This T cell receptor (beta chain) comes out of a study of tumor-infiltrating lymphocytes in primary liver carcinoma (TCRdb year 2017). Background for the entire study: Hepatocellular carcinoma (four) or combined HCC and intrahepatic cholangiocarcinoma (one) was present in the five patients, who were three men and two women aged 30 to 69 years. The five patients had tumors of stage T1-T3 N0M0, with maximum diameters ranging from 4.2 to 10 cm. Each sample produced roughly 3.65 to 7.13 million productive TCRbeta reads, and read depth showed no significant difference between tissue types. The study combined TCRbeta repertoire sequencing, expression microarrays and whole-exome sequencing across five regions of each liver tumor, with adjacent normal tissue and blood. TCRbeta repertoire sequencing covered some 35 specimens from 5 patients: some 25 tumor regions, 5 adjacent noncancerous liver tissues and 5 peripheral blood samples. To link TCRbeta repertoire diversity with the local molecular phenotype, the approximately 25 tumor region samples were profiled using Agilent mRNA microarrays. Reproducibility between technical replicate repertoires was high, with correlation coefficients above 0.98 and mean shared-clone rates near 0.89.

A constant-region primer and ProtoScript II reverse transcriptase were used to reverse-transcribe TCRbeta-specific cDNA from around 530 ng total RNA. Three nested multiplex PCR rounds, following a slightly modified ARM-PCR procedure, were used to build the TCRbeta libraries. Sample barcodes and Illumina adapters were added in a final 25-cycle PCR with Deep VentR polymerase. Before sequencing, amplicons of 200-500 bp were purified from gel using a QIAquick gel extraction kit. The TCRbeta amplicons were sequenced with 250-bp paired-end reads on an Illumina HiSeq 2500. Turning to the authors' computational methods: Trimmomatic v0.33 was used to quality-trim the reads, and FLASH v1.2.11 was used to merge paired reads so that full CDR3 sequences could be recovered. V, D and J germline segments were assigned to the rearranged TCRbeta sequences by MiGEC v1.2.1b. Clonotype statistics and Shannon-Wiener diversity indices were calculated with VDJtools v1.0.0. To reduce sampling bias, subsequent analyses other than the diversity analysis used only the 250 most abundant clonotypes in each sample. TCRdb took the public reads, trimmed them with fastp at Q25, ran MiXCR for clone calling and kept in-frame beta chains. CDR3 protein duplicates are merged, each entry listing the most common genes and DNA. The V and J calls come from TCRdb's annotation, not from the publication. The sample table holds roughly 78,000 distinct CDR3 sequences, of which about 70% were seen once. The ten largest clones represent 12% to 15% of the sample.

The paper's findings and limits, for the study overall: Since the samples were bulk and unsorted, there was no way to compare CD4+ and CD8+ T cell repertoires. Compared with blood, tumors had a significantly larger share of the repertoire taken up by the top 250 clones (p = 0.039). Repertoire overlap was higher between tumor regions (mean about 35%) than tumor-adjacent (around 17%) or tumor-blood (approximately 15%) pairs, consistent with antigen-driven expansion. Only about 7.5-25% of top clones were found in all five regions of a tumor, suggesting spatial heterogeneity of tumor-infiltrating T cells. The study included only 4 to 6 patients, and the authors note findings should be validated in a larger study. Only the TCR beta chain was sequenced, which likely underestimates true repertoire diversity because unpaired alpha chains were not captured.

Without any cell sorting, total RNA and DNA were co-extracted from approximately 20-30 mg of bulk tissue using the AllPrep DNA/RNA mini kit. A handful of patients with histopathologically diagnosed primary liver carcinoma underwent surgical resection in China between 2015 and March 2016. At the time of sampling, the patients had chronic HBV infection and had not received any treatment. Each tumor was sampled at five spatially separated regions: the superior, inferior, left-lateral and right-lateral poles and the tumor centre. Histological examination found more than 75% viable tumor cells in every tumor sample. Fresh tumor and adjacent tissue pieces were bisected; one half was stored in RNAlater at -80°C, the other sent for histology. This clonotype showed up just once. Which antigen it targets is not known. Base qualities are not recorded, but no much larger clone differs from it by a single base. One read alone lends weak support.

This TCR came from a woman aged 55-70 years with primary liver carcinoma and hepatitis B virus infection. The sample consisted of liver tumor tissue from sampling region 4. What the cell subset or site label conveys for this sample: tumor region T4, right-lateral pole.

The DNA sequence is given as TGTGCCAGCATGTGTAGACGGGAGATGGGCGCCGGGGAGCTGTTTTTT. Translated, it gives CASMCRREMGAGELFF. Here the chain combines TRBV6-1 and TRBJ2-2; the best D guess is TRBD2, with 6 bases matching. The CDR3 has 16 amino acids, counting the end cysteine and phenylalanine. The retained sequence is limited to the CDR3, 48 bases, with the frame set at the first base. CDR1 and CDR2, per the germline V gene, are MNHNS and SASEGT. The junction carries 21 bases between V and J, which are trimmed by 7 bases and 6 bases respectively.